Below, 2 T cell receptor beta chains from the same sample are listed, as sequenced in a study of blood T cell repertoires in COVID-19. The data were produced by immunoSEQ multiplex PCR, yet TCRdb's version contains in-frame clones alone and is incomplete. The data show 45,000 to 55,000 clones, about 71% seen once. Sequenced input: peripheral blood. All receptors derive from a woman in her 70s with acute or convalescent COVID-19.

About this clone itself: A read error may produce the germline difference seen at one junction end. The V call is TRBV30, the J call TRBJ2-1; D might be TRBD2 (6 bases). CDR3 length equals 13 residues. Germline V gene lookup returns CDR1 GTSNPN and CDR2 SVGIG (reference sequence). This chain's CDR3 is CAWSVQGLASYLF. CDR3 DNA sequence: TGTGCCTGGAGTGTACAAGGCCTAGCGTCCTATCTCTTC.

The chain couples TRBV28 to TRBJ2-3; a possible D gene is TRBD2 (6 bases). Germline loops: CDR1 MDHEN, CDR2 SYDVKM. This CDR3 spans 14 amino acids. Trimming cost V 10 bases and J 2 bases, with 16 bases left between them. The CDR3 region is CATHRRGVTDTQYF. The CDR3 nucleotides read TGTGCCACCCACAGGCGGGGAGTCACAGATACGCAGTATTTT.